Described below is a single T cell receptor (beta chain) sequence and its context. Its matching antigen is unknown. This sample stems from a study of cytotoxic CD8 clonotypes in ibrutinib-treated CLL. Study findings and constraints: Public clonotypes were uncommon and contracted or stayed stable on treatment. Clonality increased at ibrutinib response and stayed stable in sustained remission. At progression, however, it fell back toward baseline.

The length of the CDR3 is 14 residues. The V gene lost 2 bases and the J gene lost 5 bases, with 11 bases spanning the gap. Germline loops: CDR1 MGHRA, CDR2 YSYEKL. Sequencing was performed with immunoSEQ multiplex PCR; in TCRdb, only in-frame clones are kept and a portion is missing. Of over 120,000 clones listed, over 75% were seen once; the top ten hold roughly 7.6%. This TCR was recovered from a human donor with chronic lymphocytic leukemia. The sample in question was PBMCs, obtained after 36 months of ibrutinib treatment. The genes are TRBV4-1 and TRBJ2-3; D gene uncertain. This chain's CDR3 is CASSQSLSGDTQYF. CDR3 bases: TGCGCCAGCAGCCAATCTCTATCGGGAGATACGCAGTATTTT.